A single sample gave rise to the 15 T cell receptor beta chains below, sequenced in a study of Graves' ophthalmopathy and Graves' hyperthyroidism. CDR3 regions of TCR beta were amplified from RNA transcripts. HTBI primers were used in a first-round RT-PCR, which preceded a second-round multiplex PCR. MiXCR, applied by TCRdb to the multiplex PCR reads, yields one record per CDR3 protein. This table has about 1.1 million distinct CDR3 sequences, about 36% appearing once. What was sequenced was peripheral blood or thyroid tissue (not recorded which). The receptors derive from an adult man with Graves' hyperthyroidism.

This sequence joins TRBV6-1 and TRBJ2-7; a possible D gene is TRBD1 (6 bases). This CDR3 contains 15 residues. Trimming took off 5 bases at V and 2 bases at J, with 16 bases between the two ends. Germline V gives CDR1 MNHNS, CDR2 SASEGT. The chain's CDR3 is CASSTTGFGTYEQYF. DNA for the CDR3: TGTGCCAGCAGTACAACAGGGTTTGGGACCTACGAGCAGTACTTC.

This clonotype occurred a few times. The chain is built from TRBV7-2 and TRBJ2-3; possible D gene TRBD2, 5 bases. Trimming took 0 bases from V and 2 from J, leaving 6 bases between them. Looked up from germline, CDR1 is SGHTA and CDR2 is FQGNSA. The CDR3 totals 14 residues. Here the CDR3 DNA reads TGTGCCAGCAGCTTAGCGAGGGCCACAGATACGCAGTATTTT. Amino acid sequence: CASSLARATDTQYF.

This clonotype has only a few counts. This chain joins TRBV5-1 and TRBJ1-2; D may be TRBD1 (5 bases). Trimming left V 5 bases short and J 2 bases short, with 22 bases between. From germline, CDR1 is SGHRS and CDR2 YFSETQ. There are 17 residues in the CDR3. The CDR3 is CASSPSPTGPANYGYTF. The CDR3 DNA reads TGCGCCAGCAGTCCAAGCCCGACGGGGCCGGCAAACTATGGCTACACCTTC.

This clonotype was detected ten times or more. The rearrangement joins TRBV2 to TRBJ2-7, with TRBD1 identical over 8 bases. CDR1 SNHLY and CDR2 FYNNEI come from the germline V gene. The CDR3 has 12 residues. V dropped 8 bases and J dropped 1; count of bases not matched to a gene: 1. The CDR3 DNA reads TGTGCCAGCGGGGACAGGTCCTACGAGCAGTACTTC. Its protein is CASGDRSYEQYF.

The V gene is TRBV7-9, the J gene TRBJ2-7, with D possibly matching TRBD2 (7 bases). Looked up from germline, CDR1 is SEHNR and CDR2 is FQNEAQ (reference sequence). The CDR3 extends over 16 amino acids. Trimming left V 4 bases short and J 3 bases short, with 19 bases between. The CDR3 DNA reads TGTGCCAGCAGCTCGTACTCGGGGGGCCAGCTCTACGAGCAGTACTTC. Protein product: CASSSYSGGQLYEQYF.

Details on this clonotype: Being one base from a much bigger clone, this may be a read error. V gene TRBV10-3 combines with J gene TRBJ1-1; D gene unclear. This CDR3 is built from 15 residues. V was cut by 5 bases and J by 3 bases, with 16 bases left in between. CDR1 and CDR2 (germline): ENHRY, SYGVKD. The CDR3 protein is CAISYSTVGDTEAFF. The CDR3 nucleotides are TGTGCCATCAGTTACTCGACCGTGGGAGACACTGAAGCTTTCTTT.

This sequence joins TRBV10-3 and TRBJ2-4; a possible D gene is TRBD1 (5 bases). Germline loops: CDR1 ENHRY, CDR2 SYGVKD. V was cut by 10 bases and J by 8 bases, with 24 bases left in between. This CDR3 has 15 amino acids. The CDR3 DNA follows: TGTGCCACCAAGTGGGGCCAGGGCGGTAAGGACATTCAGTACTTC. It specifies CATKWGQGGKDIQYF.

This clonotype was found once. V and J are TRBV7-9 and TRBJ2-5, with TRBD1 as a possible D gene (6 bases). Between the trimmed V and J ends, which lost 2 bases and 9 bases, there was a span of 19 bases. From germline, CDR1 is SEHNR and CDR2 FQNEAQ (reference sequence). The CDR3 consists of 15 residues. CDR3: CASSLRTGTNQPQYF. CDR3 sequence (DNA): TGTGCCAGCAGCTTACGTACAGGGACCAATCAGCCCCAGTACTTC.

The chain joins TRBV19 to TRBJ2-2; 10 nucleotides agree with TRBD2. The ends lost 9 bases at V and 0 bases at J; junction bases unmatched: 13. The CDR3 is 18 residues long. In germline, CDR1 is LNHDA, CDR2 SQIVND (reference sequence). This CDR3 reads CASSPTASGGPNTGELFF. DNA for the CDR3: TGTGCCAGCAGTCCTACGGCTAGCGGGGGACCGAACACCGGGGAGCTGTTTTTT. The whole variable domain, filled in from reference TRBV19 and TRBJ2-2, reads DGGITQSPKYLFRKEGQNVTLSCEQNLNHDAMYWYRQDPGQGLRLIYYSQIVNDFQKGDIAEGYSVSREKKESFPLTVTSAQKNPTAFYLCASSPTASGGPNTGELFFGEGSRLTVL.

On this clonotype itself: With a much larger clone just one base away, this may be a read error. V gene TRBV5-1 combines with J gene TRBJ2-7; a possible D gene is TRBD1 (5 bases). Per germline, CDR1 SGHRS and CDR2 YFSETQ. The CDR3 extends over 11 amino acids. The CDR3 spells CASGPSREMDF. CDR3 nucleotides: TGCGCCAGCGGCCCCTCCAGGGAAATGGACTTC.

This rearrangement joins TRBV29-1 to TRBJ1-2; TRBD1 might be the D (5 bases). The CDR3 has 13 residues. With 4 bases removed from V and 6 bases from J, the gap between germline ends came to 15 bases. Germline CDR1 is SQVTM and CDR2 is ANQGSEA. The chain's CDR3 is CSVGGLLRDGYTF. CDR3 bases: TGCAGCGTTGGGGGCCTCCTCAGGGATGGCTACACCTTC.

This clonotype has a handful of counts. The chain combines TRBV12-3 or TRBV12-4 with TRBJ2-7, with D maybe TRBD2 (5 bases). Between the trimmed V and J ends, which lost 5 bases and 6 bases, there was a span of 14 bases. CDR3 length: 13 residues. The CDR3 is CASSTAAIREQYF. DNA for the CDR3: TGTGCCAGCAGTACAGCGGCAATACGCGAGCAGTACTTC.

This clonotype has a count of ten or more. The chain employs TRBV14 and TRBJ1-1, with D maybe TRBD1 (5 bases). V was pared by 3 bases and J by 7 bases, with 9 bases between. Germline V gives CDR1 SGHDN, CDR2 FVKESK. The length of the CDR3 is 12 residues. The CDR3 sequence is CASSQGTFEAFF. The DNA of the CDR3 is TGTGCCAGCAGCCAGGGGACCTTTGAAGCTTTCTTT.

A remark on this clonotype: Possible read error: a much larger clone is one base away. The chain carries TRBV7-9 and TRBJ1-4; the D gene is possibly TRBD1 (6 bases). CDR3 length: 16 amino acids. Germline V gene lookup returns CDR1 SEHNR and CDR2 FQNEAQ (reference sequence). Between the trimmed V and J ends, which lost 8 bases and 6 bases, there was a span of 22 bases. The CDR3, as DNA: TGTGCCAGCGGCACCCGGGTCTTGGGGGCGGATGAAAAACTGTTTTTT. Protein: CASGTRVLGADEKLFF.

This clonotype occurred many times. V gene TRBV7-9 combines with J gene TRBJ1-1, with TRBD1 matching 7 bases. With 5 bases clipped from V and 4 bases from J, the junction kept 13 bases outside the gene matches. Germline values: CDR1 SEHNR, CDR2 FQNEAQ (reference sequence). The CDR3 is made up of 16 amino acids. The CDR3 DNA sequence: TGTGCCAGCAGCCTCGGTGCAGGGGGATCAGGCACTGAAGCTTTCTTT. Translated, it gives CASSLGAGGSGTEAFF.